This T cell receptor (beta chain) is drawn from a study of cytomegalovirus exposure and HLA in healthy donors. In the PCR, 60 Vbeta and 13 Jbeta primers were used. Study processing details: There were 80 million or so unique TCR beta chains by a later count, and approximately 10 million of them were shared. Libraries were prepared by immunoSEQ multiplex PCR; TCRdb keeps only in-frame clonotypes and omits some of them. D and trimming come from the DNA, and the V and J calls and clone size come from that table. The sample carries over 150,000 clones, around 80% recorded once. The V and J ends lost 7 bases and 7 bases, in that order; junction bases with no gene match: 17. Germline loops: CDR1 GTSNPN, CDR2 SVGIG (reference sequence). The length of the CDR3 is 17 residues.

V and J are TRBV30 and TRBJ2-2, with 11 bases matching TRBD1. The material sequenced was PBMCs. The TCR sequence derives from a woman between 45 and 65 years old in good health and CMV-seropositive. The CDR3 is CASPLTGTGGIGGELFF. DNA for the CDR3: TGTGCCTCCCCTTTAACCGGGACAGGGGGTATTGGCGGGGAGCTGTTTTTT.